A selection of T cell receptor beta chains follows, all from one sample in a study of blood T cell repertoires in COVID-19. Libraries were prepared by immunoSEQ multiplex PCR; TCRdb keeps only in-frame clonotypes and omits some of them. The sample gives under 50,000 clones, more than 85% of which show up once; approximately 1% is in the top ten. The material sequenced was peripheral blood. Receptors originate from a man between 60 and 75 years old with COVID-19, enrolled during active disease. Each CDR3 is given without its conserved first and last residue. Expanded clones are given a class, and other clones once, few, many or no size at all.

TRBJ1-4,NA,TRBV18,ASSPPTSGSNEKLF
TRBJ2-7,NA,TRBV16,ASSQTTGRGDEQY
TRBJ1-2,NA,TRBV6-2/TRBV6-3,ASSYLRGQGANYGYT
TRBJ1-2,NA,TRBV6-5,ASSYSWQNYGYT
TRBJ1-3,once,TRBV4-1,ASSSRTQRENTIY
TRBJ2-7,NA,TRBV28,ASSSTGTGSYEQY
TRBJ2-1,few,TRBV30,AWSLASGSGLEQF
TRBJ1-1,NA,TRBV3-1/TRBV3-2,ASSLRGGRSTEAF
TRBJ2-3,NA,TRBV9,ASRQLTGSTDTQY
TRBJ1-6,NA,TRBV6-2/TRBV6-3,ASSYGRANSPLH
TRBJ2-2,NA,TRBV23-1,ASIKTGQGHTGELF
TRBJ2-3,NA,TRBV19,ASSSGITDTQY
TRBJ2-6,NA,TRBV25-1,ASSVGNSLSGANVLT
TRBJ1-2,once,TRBV28,ASQQGGSGGDGYT
TRBJ1-5,NA,TRBV19,ASSLDRGGNQPQH
TRBJ1-1,NA,TRBV11-3,ASSLLQNTEAF
TRBJ2-7,NA,TRBV15,ATSRDRSSYEQY
TRBJ2-3,NA,TRBV7-3,ASSSPQGDTQY
TRBJ1-2,NA,TRBV6-1,ASSEGRGYT
TRBJ2-2,NA,TRBV10-1,ASRGQENTGELF
TRBJ2-7,NA,TRBV28,ASTPGQGTSYEQY
TRBJ1-2,NA,TRBV3-1/TRBV3-2,ASSQRQGFYGYT
TRBJ1-6,NA,TRBV14,ASSQEGTRYNSPLH